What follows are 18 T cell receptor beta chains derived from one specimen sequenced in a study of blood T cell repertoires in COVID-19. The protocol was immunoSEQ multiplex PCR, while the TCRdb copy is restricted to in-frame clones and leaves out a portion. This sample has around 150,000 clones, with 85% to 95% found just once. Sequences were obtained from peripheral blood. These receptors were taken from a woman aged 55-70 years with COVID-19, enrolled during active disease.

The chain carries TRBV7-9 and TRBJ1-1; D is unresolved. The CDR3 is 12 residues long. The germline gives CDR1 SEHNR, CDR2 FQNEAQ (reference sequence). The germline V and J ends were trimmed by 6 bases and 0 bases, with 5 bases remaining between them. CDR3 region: CASSRMNTEAFF. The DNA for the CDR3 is TGTGCCAGCAGTCGTATGAACACTGAAGCTTTCTTT.

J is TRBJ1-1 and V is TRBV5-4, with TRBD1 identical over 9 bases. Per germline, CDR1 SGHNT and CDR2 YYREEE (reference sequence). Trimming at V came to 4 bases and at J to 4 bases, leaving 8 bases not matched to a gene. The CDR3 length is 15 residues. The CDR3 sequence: CASSITGGWGTEAFF. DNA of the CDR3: TGTGCCAGCAGCATCACAGGGGGCTGGGGCACTGAAGCTTTCTTT.

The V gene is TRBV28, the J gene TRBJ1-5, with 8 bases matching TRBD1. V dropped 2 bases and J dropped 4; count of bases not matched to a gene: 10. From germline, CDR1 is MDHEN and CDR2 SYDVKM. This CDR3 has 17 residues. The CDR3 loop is CASSLVGTGGPNQPQHF. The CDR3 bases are TGTGCCAGCAGTTTAGTTGGAACAGGGGGTCCGAATCAGCCCCAGCATTTT.

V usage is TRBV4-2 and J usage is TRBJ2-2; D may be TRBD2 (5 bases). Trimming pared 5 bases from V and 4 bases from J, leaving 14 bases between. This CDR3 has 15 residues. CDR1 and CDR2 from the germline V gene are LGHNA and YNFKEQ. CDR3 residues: CASSAIYRGTGELFF. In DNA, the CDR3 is TGTGCCAGCAGCGCCATATACCGGGGCACCGGGGAGCTGTTTTTT.

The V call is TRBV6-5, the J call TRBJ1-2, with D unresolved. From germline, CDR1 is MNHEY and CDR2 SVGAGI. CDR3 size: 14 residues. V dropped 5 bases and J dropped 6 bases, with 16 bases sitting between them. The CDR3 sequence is CASSTTPPGDGYTF. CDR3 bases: TGTGCCAGCAGTACAACACCTCCCGGGGATGGCTACACCTTC.

In DNA form, the CDR3 reads TGTGCCAGCAGCCTCAGCGGGCAATCACCCGTTATAAGGTTACACCAAGAGACCCAGTACTTC. The encoded protein is CASSLSGQSPVIRLHQETQYF. The V gene is TRBV4-2, the J gene TRBJ2-5, with a possible D match to TRBD2 (6 bases). This CDR3 region has 21 residues. The V gene's germline CDR1 is LGHNA and CDR2 YNFKEQ. Trimming cost V 4 bases and J 0 bases, with 30 bases left between them.

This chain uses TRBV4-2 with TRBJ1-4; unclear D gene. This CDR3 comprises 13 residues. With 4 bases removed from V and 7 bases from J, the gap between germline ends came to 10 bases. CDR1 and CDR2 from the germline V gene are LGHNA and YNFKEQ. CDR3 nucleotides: TGTGCCAGCAGCCTCGCCGGGTTTGAAAAACTGTTTTTT. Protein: CASSLAGFEKLFF.

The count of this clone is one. The CDR3 is CASSQDRAYSGNTIYF. In DNA, the CDR3 is TGCGCCAGCAGCCAAGACAGGGCTTACTCTGGAAACACCATATATTTT. The chain has TRBV4-3 and TRBJ1-3, with D perhaps matching TRBD1 (5 bases). Germline CDR1 LGHNA, CDR2 YSLEER. Trimming took 0 bases from V and 0 from J, leaving 9 bases between them. The length of the CDR3 is 16 residues.

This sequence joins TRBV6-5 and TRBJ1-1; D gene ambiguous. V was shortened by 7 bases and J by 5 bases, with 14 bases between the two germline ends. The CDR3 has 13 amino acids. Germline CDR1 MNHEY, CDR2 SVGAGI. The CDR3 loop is CASTNPGGTEAFF. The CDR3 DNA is TGTGCCAGCACCAACCCGGGTGGGACTGAAGCTTTCTTT.

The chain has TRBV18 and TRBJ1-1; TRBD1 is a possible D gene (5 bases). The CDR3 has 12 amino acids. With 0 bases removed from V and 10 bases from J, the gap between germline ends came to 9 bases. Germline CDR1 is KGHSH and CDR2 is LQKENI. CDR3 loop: CASSPPQGLAFF. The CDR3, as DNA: TGTGCCAGCTCACCACCCCAGGGTCTAGCTTTCTTT.

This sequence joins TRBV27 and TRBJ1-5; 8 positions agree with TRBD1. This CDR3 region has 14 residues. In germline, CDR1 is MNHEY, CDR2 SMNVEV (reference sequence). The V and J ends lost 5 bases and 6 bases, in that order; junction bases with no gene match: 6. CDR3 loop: CASSRTGSFQPQHF. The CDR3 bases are TGTGCCAGCAGTCGGACAGGGTCGTTTCAGCCCCAGCATTTT.

The CDR3 DNA reads as TGTGCCATCAGTGTTAGCGGGGGGGCCTCGGATACGCAGTATTTT. Its translation: CAISVSGGASDTQYF. The chain links TRBV10-3 to TRBJ2-3; 11 nucleotides agree with TRBD2. This CDR3 contains 15 residues. J gave up 6 bases and V 4 bases, and 6 bases lay outside the gene matches. Germline-derived CDR1 and CDR2 are ENHRY and SYGVKD.

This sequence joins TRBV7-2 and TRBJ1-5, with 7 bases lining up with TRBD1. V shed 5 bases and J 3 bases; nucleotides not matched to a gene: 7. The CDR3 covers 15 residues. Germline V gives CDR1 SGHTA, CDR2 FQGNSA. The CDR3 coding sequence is TGTGCCAGCAGCCCCGGGACAGCTTCCAATCAGCCCCAGCATTTT. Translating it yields CASSPGTASNQPQHF. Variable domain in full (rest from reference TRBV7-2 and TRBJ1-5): GAGVSQSPSNKVTEKGKDVELRCDPISGHTALYWYRQSLGQGLEFLIYFQGNSAPDKSGLPSDRFSAERTGGSVSTLTIQRTQQEDSAVYLCASSPGTASNQPQHFGDGTRLSIL.

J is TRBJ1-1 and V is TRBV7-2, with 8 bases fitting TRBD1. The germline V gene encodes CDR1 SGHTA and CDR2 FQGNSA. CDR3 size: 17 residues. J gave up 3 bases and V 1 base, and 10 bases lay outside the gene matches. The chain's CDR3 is CASSLVRTGMTDTEAFF. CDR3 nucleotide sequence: TGTGCCAGCAGCTTAGTTCGGACAGGGATGACGGACACTGAAGCTTTCTTT.

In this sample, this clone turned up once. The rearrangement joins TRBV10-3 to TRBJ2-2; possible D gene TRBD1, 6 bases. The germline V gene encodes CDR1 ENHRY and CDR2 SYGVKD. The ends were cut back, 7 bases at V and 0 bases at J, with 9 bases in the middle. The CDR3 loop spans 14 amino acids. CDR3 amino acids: CAIKTGSNTGELFF. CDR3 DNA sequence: TGTGCCATCAAGACAGGTTCGAACACCGGGGAGCTGTTTTTT.

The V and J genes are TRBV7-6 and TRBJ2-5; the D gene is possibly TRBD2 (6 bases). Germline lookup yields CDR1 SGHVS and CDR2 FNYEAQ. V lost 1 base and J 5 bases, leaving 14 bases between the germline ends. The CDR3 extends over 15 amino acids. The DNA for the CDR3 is TGTGCCAGCAGCTTAGGGCCACTAGCCGGGGAGACCCAGTACTTC. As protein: CASSLGPLAGETQYF.

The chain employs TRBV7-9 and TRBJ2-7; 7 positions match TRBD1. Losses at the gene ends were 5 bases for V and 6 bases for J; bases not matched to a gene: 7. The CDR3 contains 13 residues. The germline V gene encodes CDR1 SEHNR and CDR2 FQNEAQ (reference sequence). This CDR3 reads CASSAWTGGEQYF. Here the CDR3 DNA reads TGTGCCAGCAGCGCCTGGACAGGTGGCGAGCAGTACTTC.

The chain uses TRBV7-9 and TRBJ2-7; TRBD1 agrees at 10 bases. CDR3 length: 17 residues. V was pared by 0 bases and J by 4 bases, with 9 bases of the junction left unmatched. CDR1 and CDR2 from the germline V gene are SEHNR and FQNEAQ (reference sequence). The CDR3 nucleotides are TGTGCCAGCAGCTTAGCAGGGACAGGGGAAGTATGGTACGAGCAGTACTTC. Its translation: CASSLAGTGEVWYEQYF.